These 30 T cell receptor beta chains were all obtained from the same sample, sequenced in a study of Ad26.COV2.S vaccination and SARS-CoV-2 variants. Only in-frame clones appear in the TCRdb table, and some are missing; sequencing was by immunoSEQ multiplex PCR. The sample lists about 400,000 clones, 85% to 90% occurring once. This sample's treatment: about 20 received Ad26.COV2.S at low or high dose, single or two shots; roughly five received placebo; per-sample allocation not given. Sampling happened 63 days after the first vaccine or placebo injection. Sequences were derived from peripheral blood, sampled in a trial of Ad26.COV2.S vaccine versus placebo. These receptors all stem from a person aged 18-60 years who received the Ad26.COV2.S COVID-19 vaccine or a placebo.

J is TRBJ1-6 and V is TRBV13; D may be TRBD1 (6 bases). Trimming left V 2 bases short and J 7 bases short, with 15 bases between. Germline CDR1 and CDR2: PRHDT and FYEKMQ (reference sequence). The CDR3 totals 16 residues. The DNA for the CDR3 is TGTGCCAGCAGCTTAAAGAGAAGCACAGGGAATTCACCCCTCCACTTT. This codes for CASSLKRSTGNSPLHF.

This clone was counted a few times. The rearrangement links TRBV29-1 to TRBJ1-1, with no clear D. Trimming removed 7 bases from V and 1 base from J, with 16 bases in between. Germline values: CDR1 SQVTM, CDR2 ANQGSEA. CDR3 length equals 14 residues. CDR3 nucleotides: TGCAGCGGCCAAGGCGGGGTTAGGAACACTGAAGCTTTCTTT. It translates to CSGQGGVRNTEAFF.

The chain carries TRBV28 and TRBJ2-3; a possible D gene is TRBD1 (6 bases). Germline CDR1 reads MDHEN; CDR2 reads SYDVKM. Trimming cost V 3 bases and J 2 bases, with 15 bases left between them. The CDR3 totals 16 residues. In DNA form, the CDR3 reads TGTGCCAGCAGTTTCCTCAGGGGCCTACACACAGATACGCAGTATTTT. Protein product: CASSFLRGLHTDTQYF.

This clone was recorded once. This chain joins TRBV21-1 and TRBJ2-2; the D call in the table, TRBD1, was not verified against the DNA. TRBV21-1 is shown as a pseudogene. The CDR3 is 18 residues long. The DNA of the CDR3 is TGTGCCAGCAGCAACCTTCCTACAGGTACGATTAACACCGGGGAGCTGTTTTTT. This gives the protein CASSNLPTGTINTGELFF.

The chain links TRBV9 to TRBJ2-2, with 7 bases identical to TRBD2. The germline V gene has CDR1 SGDLS and CDR2 YYNGEE. The trim removed 4 bases at V and 3 bases at J, leaving 6 bases unmatched. The CDR3 contains 15 residues. CDR3 sequence (DNA): TGTGCCAGCAGCCCGGGACTACCTTACACCGGGGAGCTGTTTTTT. Its protein product is CASSPGLPYTGELFF.

The chain couples TRBV7-8 to TRBJ1-1; 8 nucleotides match TRBD1. Unmatched junction bases numbered 14, after V lost 5 bases and J lost 12 bases. Germline V gene lookup returns CDR1 SGHVS and CDR2 FQNEAQ. The CDR3 extends over 14 amino acids. The CDR3 here is CASSPHYPGGSPFF. DNA for the CDR3: TGTGCCAGCAGCCCCCACTACCCAGGGGGCTCGCCTTTCTTT.

The chain carries TRBV7-9 and TRBJ2-7; TRBD2 is a possible D gene (6 bases). Trimming took off 2 bases at V and 5 bases at J, with 10 bases between the two ends. The CDR3 runs 13 residues. Germline V gene lookup returns CDR1 SEHNR and CDR2 FQNEAQ (reference sequence). CDR3 nucleotides: TGTGCCAGCAGCTTACCAGGGAGGAACGAGCAGTACTTC. It is translated as CASSLPGRNEQYF.

This rearrangement joins TRBV24-1 to TRBJ2-2, with TRBD2 matching over 8 bases. The CDR3 consists of 15 residues. Per germline, CDR1 KGHDR and CDR2 SFDVKD. Trimming cost V 5 bases and J 8 bases; bases outside gene matches: 9. The CDR3 loop reads CATSVAGGHHGELFF. As DNA, the CDR3 is TGTGCCACCAGTGTTGCGGGGGGCCACCATGGGGAGCTGTTTTTT.

The chain combines TRBV4-1 with TRBJ1-1, with D unresolved. There are 15 residues in the CDR3. Germline V gene data show CDR1 as MGHRA and CDR2 as YSYEKL. The ends were cut back, 4 bases at V and 1 base at J, with 13 bases in the middle. The CDR3 loop is CASSPRPPSNTEAFF. In DNA form, the CDR3 reads TGCGCCAGCAGCCCCAGACCACCTTCGAACACTGAAGCTTTCTTT.

The chain carries TRBV5-1 and TRBJ2-3, with no clear D. V was clipped by 5 bases and J by 5 bases, with 12 bases between them. CDR1 SGHRS and CDR2 YFSETQ come from the germline V gene. CDR3 length: 13 amino acids. The CDR3 DNA sequence: TGCGCCAGCAGTCTCAGCCTGGAAGATACGCAGTATTTT. Amino acid sequence: CASSLSLEDTQYF.

This chain links TRBV3-1 (or the pseudogene TRBV3-2) with TRBJ1-4; D is possibly TRBD1 (5 bases). With 2 bases removed from V and 8 bases from J, the gap between germline ends came to 12 bases. The germline CDR1 and CDR2 sequences are LGHDT and YNNKEL (reference sequence). The CDR3 consists of 14 residues. Here the CDR3 reads CASSQRAGREKLFF. The CDR3, as DNA: TGTGCCAGCAGCCAAAGGGCAGGGCGAGAAAAACTGTTTTTT.

The chain combines TRBV30 with TRBJ1-4, with D possibly TRBD1 on 5 matching bases. CDR3 length: 16 residues. With 0 bases removed from V and 7 bases from J, the gap between germline ends came to 18 bases. Looked up from germline, CDR1 is GTSNPN and CDR2 is SVGIG (reference sequence). DNA for the CDR3: TGTGCCTGGAGTGTCGACCAGGGACGGGGGTTTGAAAAACTGTTTTTT. Protein sequence: CAWSVDQGRGFEKLFF.

CDR3 sequence reads: CASSQLTRQNLAKNIQYF. The CDR3 region has the DNA TGCGCCAGCAGCCAACTCACTCGACAGAACTTAGCCAAAAACATTCAGTACTTC. This chain connects TRBV4-1 to TRBJ2-4; a possible D gene is TRBD1 (5 bases). The CDR3 covers 18 residues. Germline V gene lookup returns CDR1 MGHRA and CDR2 YSYEKL. Trimming stripped 2 bases from V and 0 bases from J, with 17 bases between.

This chain links TRBV25-1 with TRBJ2-7; 11 bases are shared with TRBD1. Trimming at V came to 3 bases and at J to 4 bases, leaving 11 bases not matched to a gene. CDR1 is MGHDK, CDR2 SYGVNS, per germline. The CDR3 has 17 amino acids. DNA for the CDR3: TGTGCCAGCAGTGATCGGCGAGGACAGGGGGCGCGGTACGAGCAGTACTTC. Amino acids: CASSDRRGQGARYEQYF.

The genes are TRBV6-5 and TRBJ2-3; D possibly corresponds to TRBD2 (7 bases). This CDR3 region has 15 residues. The ends were cut back, 2 bases at V and 6 bases at J, with 15 bases in the middle. Looked up from germline, CDR1 is MNHEY and CDR2 is SVGAGI. The CDR3 DNA follows: TGTGCCAGCAGTTACGACGGGGGGCAGATGGATACGCAGTATTTT. This encodes CASSYDGGQMDTQYF.

This clone showed up just once. The gene calls are TRBV27 and TRBJ2-3; D gene ambiguous. The CDR3 totals 15 residues. Germline CDR1 MNHEY, CDR2 SMNVEV (reference sequence). V was trimmed by 3 bases and J by 5 bases, leaving 15 bases between them. The CDR3 spells CASSFSNLRKDTQYF. The CDR3 nucleotides read TGTGCCAGCAGTTTTTCGAACCTGAGGAAAGATACGCAGTATTTT.

V is TRBV6-5 and J is TRBJ1-1; D perhaps matches TRBD1 (6 bases). The V end lost 5 bases, the J end lost 1 base, and 14 bases lay between the germline ends. The CDR3 covers 15 residues. Germline V gene lookup returns CDR1 MNHEY and CDR2 SVGAGI. The CDR3 protein is CASSRPGQSNTEAFF. The CDR3 nucleotides are TGTGCCAGCAGTCGGCCAGGACAGTCGAACACTGAAGCTTTCTTT.

This clone was seen only once. V is TRBV3-1 (or the pseudogene TRBV3-2) and J is TRBJ2-1; tentative D call: TRBD2 (5 bases). CDR1 is LGHDT, CDR2 YNNKEL, per germline (reference sequence). The CDR3 spans 15 residues. The germline V and J ends were trimmed by 0 bases and 0 bases, with 6 bases remaining between them. The CDR3 loop reads CASSQDGSSYNEQFF. As DNA, the CDR3 is TGTGCCAGCAGCCAAGATGGGAGCTCCTACAATGAGCAGTTCTTC.

This clone has just a few counts. The chain recombines TRBV7-2 with TRBJ2-5, with TRBD2 matching over 11 bases. The CDR3 has 17 amino acids. The J segment lost 1 base and the V segment lost 5 bases, leaving 9 bases of the junction unmatched. Germline V CDR1 and CDR2: SGHTA, FQGNSA. The CDR3 spells CASSQGSSGGFQETQYF. For the CDR3, the DNA is TGTGCCAGCAGCCAAGGGTCTAGCGGGGGGTTCCAAGAGACCCAGTACTTC.

The CDR3 protein is CASSPGKGHLNEQFF. The CDR3 DNA reads TGCGCCAGCAGCCCAGGAAAAGGACACCTCAATGAGCAGTTCTTC. The chain combines TRBV4-3 with TRBJ2-1; maybe TRBD1 (5 bases). V was shortened by 4 bases and J by 6 bases, with 16 bases between the two germline ends. CDR3 size: 15 residues. CDR1 is LGHNA and CDR2 is YSLEER in the germline V gene.

This rearrangement joins TRBV4-1 to TRBJ2-1; 10 bases are a match to TRBD2. Germline CDR1 and CDR2: MGHRA and YSYEKL. The CDR3 is made up of 16 amino acids. V shed 0 bases and J 5 bases; nucleotides not matched to a gene: 4. CDR3 amino acids: CASSQDLAGVNNEQFF. CDR3 nucleotide sequence: TGCGCCAGCAGCCAAGATCTAGCGGGGGTGAACAATGAGCAGTTCTTC.

This chain's CDR3 is CASSLGTGFKNIQYF. The CDR3 DNA follows: TGCGCCAGCAGCTTGGGAACAGGGTTCAAAAACATTCAGTACTTC. The chain joins TRBV5-1 to TRBJ2-4; D may be TRBD1 (6 bases). The CDR3 is 15 residues long. Trimming pared 0 bases from V and 3 bases from J, leaving 10 bases between. Germline V lookup: CDR1 SGHRS, CDR2 YFSETQ. Using reference TRBV5-1 and TRBJ2-4 for the parts outside the CDR3, the full variable domain is KAGVTQTPRYLIKTRGQQVTLSCSPISGHRSVSWYQQTPGQGLQFLFEYFSETQRNKGNFPGRFSGRQFSNSRSEMNVSTLELGDSALYLCASSLGTGFKNIQYFGAGTRLSVL.

The chain joins TRBV4-3 to TRBJ1-5; D call uncertain. Trimming left V 1 base short and J 0 bases short, with 7 bases between. The germline V gene encodes CDR1 LGHNA and CDR2 YSLEER. This CDR3 has 15 residues. The CDR3 here is CASSQGHHSNQPQHF. CDR3 nucleotide sequence: TGCGCCAGCAGCCAAGGGCACCATAGCAATCAGCCCCAGCATTTT.

The chain joins TRBV5-4 to TRBJ2-3; D unresolved. Germline V gene sequence: CDR1 SGHNT, CDR2 YYREEE (reference sequence). CDR3 length: 16 residues. Trimming removed 1 base from V and 0 bases from J, with 12 bases in between. The CDR3 region is CASSLLGGISTDTQYF. As DNA, the CDR3 is TGTGCCAGCAGCTTGTTGGGCGGAATAAGCACAGATACGCAGTATTTT. Based on the CDR3 plus reference TRBV5-4 and TRBJ2-3, the full variable domain is ETGVTQSPTHLIKTRGQQVTLRCSSQSGHNTVSWYQQALGQGPQFIFQYYREEENGRGNFPPRFSGLQFPNYSSELNVNALELDDSALYLCASSLLGGISTDTQYFGPGTRLTVL.

The CDR3 DNA reads TGTGCCAGCAGCCCACCTGGCGCGCGCCTCTACGAGCAGTACTTC. Its translation: CASSPPGARLYEQYF. The rearrangement joins TRBV5-4 to TRBJ2-7, with D unresolved. The CDR3 sequence is 15 residues long. Trimming pared 4 bases from V and 3 bases from J, leaving 17 bases between. In germline, CDR1 is SGHNT, CDR2 YYREEE (reference sequence).

The gene calls are TRBV7-2 and TRBJ2-5; D is perhaps TRBD2 (5 bases). This CDR3 has 15 amino acids. Germline V gene lookup returns CDR1 SGHTA and CDR2 FQGNSA. The ends were cut back, 2 bases at V and 4 bases at J, with 14 bases in the middle. In DNA form, the CDR3 reads TGTGCCAGCAGCTTAATGAGGGTATGGGGAGAGACCCAGTACTTC. Amino acid sequence: CASSLMRVWGETQYF.

The chain is built from TRBV9 and TRBJ2-1, with a weak D call TRBD1 (6 bases). The CDR3 spans 13 residues. The V gene's germline CDR1 is SGDLS and CDR2 YYNGEE. Trimming took 4 bases from V and 4 from J, leaving 9 bases between them. The CDR3 reads CASSRTAYNEQFF. The CDR3 bases are TGTGCCAGCAGCAGGACAGCATACAATGAGCAGTTCTTC.

J is TRBJ2-2 and V is TRBV23-1, with 8 bases identical to TRBD1. TRBV23-1 qualifies as an ORF whose function is uncertain. The V segment lost 3 bases and the J segment 5 bases; nucleotides outside the gene matches: 11. The CDR3 consists of 17 residues. This chain's CDR3 is CASSHARRDRITGELFF. CDR3 sequence (DNA): TGCGCCAGCAGTCATGCGCGCCGGGACAGGATTACCGGGGAGCTGTTTTTT.

This sequence joins TRBV7-3 and TRBJ2-2, with 13 bases matching TRBD2. The CDR3 has 18 residues. V shed 1 base and J 2 bases; nucleotides not matched to a gene: 4. The germline V gene has CDR1 SGHTA and CDR2 FQGTGA. This CDR3 reads CASSLRGLAGPNTGELFF. CDR3 nucleotides: TGTGCCAGCAGCTTAAGGGGACTAGCGGGGCCTAACACCGGGGAGCTGTTTTTT.

This chain uses TRBV3-1 (or the pseudogene TRBV3-2) with TRBJ1-6; TRBD1 might be the D (6 bases). Trimming removed 0 bases at V and 1 base at J, with 19 bases between. Germline CDR1 LGHDT, CDR2 YNNKEL (reference sequence). The CDR3 has 20 amino acids. CDR3: CASSQEVWGRGGSYNSPLHF. DNA of the CDR3: TGTGCCAGCAGCCAAGAAGTATGGGGGCGCGGTGGGTCCTATAATTCACCCCTCCACTTT.